This is a list of T cell receptor beta chains from one sample in a study of blood T cell repertoires in COVID-19. Method: immunoSEQ multiplex PCR; TCRdb's copy keeps in-frame clones and lacks some. The sample has fewer than 350,000 clones, 70% to 90% seen once. The sequencing sample was made of PBMCs or T cells enriched from blood (not recorded which). Source of these receptors: a woman aged 40 to 50 who had recovered from COVID-19. Each CDR3 is given with its conserved first and last residue. D genes are given only for firm matches. Part of the rows lack a size; the others show once, few, many or a class for expanded clones.

J: TRBJ2-3; V: TRBV15; size: NA; D: NA; length: 15; CDR3: CATSSHGVGTDTQYF; DNA: TGTGCCACCAGCTCCCACGGGGTGGGCACAGATACGCAGTATTTT
J: TRBJ2-7; V: TRBV7-2; size: NA; D: NA; length: 14; CDR3: CASSSGLDSYEQYF; DNA: TGTGCCAGCAGCTCCGGACTGGACTCCTACGAGCAGTACTTC
J: TRBJ2-1; V: TRBV2; size: NA; D: NA; length: 14; CDR3: CASSEWRGGHEQFF; DNA: TGTGCCAGCAGTGAATGGAGGGGTGGGCATGAGCAGTTCTTC
J: TRBJ2-4; V: TRBV6-5; size: NA; D: NA; length: 14; CDR3: CATRPGVDRNIQYF; DNA: TGTGCCACCCGGCCCGGGGTCGATAGAAACATTCAGTACTTC
J: TRBJ2-5; V: TRBV9; size: NA; D: NA; length: 14; CDR3: CASSVGEWAETQYF; DNA: TGTGCCAGCAGCGTCGGTGAGTGGGCGGAGACCCAGTACTTC
J: TRBJ1-1; V: TRBV7-2; size: NA; D: TRBD1; length: 16; CDR3: CASSPGQGVGDTEAFF; DNA: TGTGCCAGCAGCCCGGGACAGGGGGTTGGGGACACTGAAGCTTTCTTT
J: TRBJ2-1; V: TRBV21-1; size: NA; D: NA; length: 17; CDR3: CASSKVNREASYNEQFF; DNA: TGTGCCAGCAGCAAAGTAAACAGGGAAGCTTCCTACAATGAGCAGTTCTTC
J: TRBJ1-4; V: TRBV15; size: NA; D: NA; length: 15; CDR3: CATSRDRQGGEKLFF; DNA: TGTGCCACCAGCAGAGATCGGCAGGGTGGGGAAAAACTGTTTTTT
J: TRBJ2-7; V: TRBV4-3; size: NA; D: TRBD2; length: 17; CDR3: CASSQTVAGGPSYEQYF; DNA: TGCGCCAGCAGCCAGACCGTAGCGGGAGGCCCCTCCTACGAGCAGTACTTC
J: TRBJ2-1; V: TRBV7-3; size: few; D: NA; length: 13; CDR3: CASSLTTMGEQFF; DNA: TGTGCCAGCAGCTTAACTACTATGGGTGAGCAGTTCTTC
J: TRBJ1-2; V: TRBV19; size: NA; D: NA; length: 18; CDR3: CASSRHSPAAGMGYGYTF; DNA: TGTGCCAGTAGTCGACATTCCCCGGCGGCAGGGATGGGGTATGGCTACACCTTC
J: TRBJ2-1; V: TRBV24-1; size: NA; D: TRBD2; length: 17; CDR3: CATSDPLSSGNYNEQFF; DNA: TGTGCCACCAGTGATCCCCTGAGTAGCGGGAACTACAATGAGCAGTTCTTC
J: TRBJ2-1; V: TRBV5-5; size: NA; D: NA; length: 14; CDR3: CASSLGWSFNEQFF; DNA: TGTGCCAGCAGCTTGGGATGGAGCTTCAATGAGCAGTTCTTC
J: TRBJ1-1; V: TRBV10-3; size: NA; D: NA; length: 14; CDR3: CAISDTGTDTEAFF; DNA: TGTGCCATCAGTGATACAGGTACGGACACTGAAGCTTTCTTT
J: TRBJ2-7; V: TRBV18; size: NA; D: TRBD1; length: 15; CDR3: CASSPRQGSPYEQYF; DNA: TGTGCCAGCTCACCTCGACAGGGGAGTCCCTACGAGCAGTACTTC
J: TRBJ2-7; V: TRBV18; size: NA; D: NA; length: 12; CDR3: CASSRAGGEQYF; DNA: TGTGCCAGCTCACGAGCCGGGGGAGAGCAGTACTTC
J: TRBJ2-7; V: TRBV7-2; size: NA; D: TRBD2; length: 13; CDR3: CASSFGTTYEQYF; DNA: TGTGCCAGCAGCTTCGGGACTACCTACGAGCAGTACTTC
J: TRBJ2-2; V: TRBV24-1; size: NA; D: TRBD2; length: 17; CDR3: CATSDRRARGGTGELFF; DNA: TGTGCCACCAGTGATAGGAGGGCCCGCGGGGGCACCGGGGAGCTGTTTTTT
J: TRBJ2-3; V: TRBV6-5; size: NA; D: NA; length: 16; CDR3: CASRYRVEVSTDTQYF; DNA: TGTGCCAGCAGGTACAGGGTGGAGGTAAGCACAGATACGCAGTATTTT
J: TRBJ2-3; V: TRBV7-2; size: NA; D: TRBD2; length: 15; CDR3: CASSLVRESTDTQYF; DNA: TGTGCCAGCAGCTTGGTGCGGGAGAGCACAGATACGCAGTATTTT
J: TRBJ2-5; V: TRBV18; size: once; D: TRBD2; length: 13; CDR3: CASSTSGGETQYF; DNA: TGTGCCAGCTCCACTAGCGGCGGGGAGACCCAGTACTTC
J: TRBJ1-1; V: TRBV11-2; size: NA; D: TRBD1; length: 14; CDR3: CASSPWTGGSEAFF; DNA: TGTGCCAGCAGCCCGTGGACAGGGGGCAGTGAAGCTTTCTTT
J: TRBJ2-5; V: TRBV7-3; size: few; D: TRBD2; length: 16; CDR3: CASSLGLAGEQETQYF; DNA: TGTGCCAGCAGCTTAGGACTAGCGGGAGAACAAGAGACCCAGTACTTC
J: TRBJ1-1; V: TRBV6-4; size: NA; D: NA; length: 14; CDR3: CASSIQGSNTEAFF; DNA: TGTGCCAGCAGTATACAGGGTTCGAACACTGAAGCTTTCTTT
J: TRBJ2-5; V: TRBV9; size: NA; D: NA; length: 13; CDR3: CASSVGGEETQYF; DNA: TGTGCCAGCAGCGTAGGCGGGGAGGAGACCCAGTACTTC
J: TRBJ1-1; V: TRBV28; size: NA; D: TRBD1; length: 15; CDR3: CASSLGTGGFTEAFF; DNA: TGTGCCAGCAGTTTAGGTACAGGGGGCTTTACTGAAGCTTTCTTT
J: TRBJ2-7; V: TRBV6-5; size: NA; D: TRBD1; length: 15; CDR3: CASSPRQGSSYEQYF; DNA: TGTGCCAGCAGTCCCCGACAGGGGAGCTCCTACGAGCAGTACTTC
J: TRBJ2-7; V: TRBV28; size: NA; D: NA; length: 12; CDR3: CASSPRPYEQYF; DNA: TGTGCCAGCAGCCCGCGGCCCTACGAGCAGTACTTC
J: TRBJ1-3; V: TRBV7-2; size: few; D: TRBD1; length: 16; CDR3: CASSSASTGNGNTIYF; DNA: TGTGCCAGCAGTTCAGCCTCGACAGGGAATGGAAACACCATATATTTT
J: TRBJ2-5; V: TRBV18; size: NA; D: TRBD2; length: 14; CDR3: CASSRAAGEETQYF; DNA: TGTGCCAGCTCACGTGCAGCGGGAGAAGAGACCCAGTACTTC
J: TRBJ2-3; V: TRBV7-3; size: NA; D: NA; length: 17; CDR3: CASSHEDSRSSTDTQYF; DNA: TGTGCCAGCAGCCACGAGGACAGCCGATCTAGCACAGATACGCAGTATTTT
J: TRBJ2-7; V: TRBV28; size: NA; D: NA; length: 15; CDR3: CASSLSVPGKSEQYF; DNA: TGTGCCAGCAGTTTATCCGTGCCCGGGAAGTCCGAGCAGTACTTC
J: TRBJ2-3; V: TRBV28; size: NA; D: TRBD1; length: 18; CDR3: CASSFGGPGTGAGDTQYF; DNA: TGTGCCAGCAGTTTTGGTGGTCCTGGGACAGGGGCGGGGGATACGCAGTATTTT
J: TRBJ1-1; V: TRBV3-1/TRBV3-2; size: NA; D: NA; length: 14; CDR3: CASSHGARGTEAFF; DNA: TGTGCCAGCAGCCACGGGGCGCGGGGCACTGAAGCTTTCTTT
J: TRBJ1-2; V: TRBV28; size: many; D: TRBD1; length: 13; CDR3: CASSEGQFYGYTF; DNA: TGTGCCAGCAGTGAGGGACAGTTTTATGGCTACACCTTC
J: TRBJ2-2; V: TRBV7-2; size: NA; D: TRBD2; length: 16; CDR3: CASSRGLAANTGELFF; DNA: TGTGCCAGCAGCAGGGGACTAGCTGCGAACACCGGGGAGCTGTTTTTT
J: TRBJ2-7; V: TRBV5-1; size: NA; D: NA; length: 15; CDR3: CASSLVSSRPYEQYF; DNA: TGCGCCAGCAGCTTGGTTTCCTCGCGGCCCTACGAGCAGTACTTC
J: TRBJ2-5; V: TRBV6-2/TRBV6-3; size: NA; D: TRBD1; length: 15; CDR3: CASSGRTGGAETQYF; DNA: TGTGCCAGCAGCGGGCGGACAGGGGGGGCAGAGACCCAGTACTTC
J: TRBJ2-7; V: TRBV28; size: NA; D: NA; length: 15; CDR3: CASSLQGQPSYEQYF; DNA: TGTGCCAGCAGTTTACAGGGGCAGCCCTCCTACGAGCAGTACTTC
J: TRBJ2-2; V: TRBV9; size: NA; D: NA; length: 13; CDR3: CASGTDDTGELFF; DNA: TGTGCCAGCGGTACAGACGACACCGGGGAGCTGTTTTTT
J: TRBJ2-1; V: TRBV6-5; size: NA; D: TRBD1; length: 14; CDR3: CASSLGTGYNEQFF; DNA: TGTGCCAGCAGTTTGGGGACAGGGTACAATGAGCAGTTCTTC
J: TRBJ2-1; V: TRBV28; size: NA; D: NA; length: 12; CDR3: CASSQSMGAQFF; DNA: TGTGCCAGCAGCCAGTCTATGGGAGCGCAGTTCTTC
J: TRBJ1-1; V: TRBV28; size: NA; D: TRBD1; length: 13; CDR3: CASNPGQGPEAFF; DNA: TGTGCCAGCAATCCAGGACAGGGGCCTGAAGCTTTCTTT
J: TRBJ2-1; V: TRBV4-1; size: NA; D: TRBD2; length: 17; CDR3: CASSQDSSGRAYNEQFF; DNA: TGCGCCAGCAGCCAAGATAGTAGCGGGAGGGCCTACAATGAGCAGTTCTTC
J: TRBJ1-5; V: TRBV19; size: NA; D: NA; length: 14; CDR3: CASRAVNSNQPQHF; DNA: TGTGCCAGCCGAGCCGTTAATAGCAATCAGCCCCAGCATTTT
J: TRBJ1-4; V: TRBV28; size: NA; D: NA; length: 16; CDR3: CASRGARGVTNEKLFF; DNA: TGTGCCAGCAGGGGCGCCCGGGGAGTTACTAATGAAAAACTGTTTTTT
J: TRBJ1-2; V: TRBV5-4; size: NA; D: TRBD1; length: 16; CDR3: CASSLPVGQGGWGYTF; DNA: TGTGCCAGCAGCTTACCAGTGGGACAGGGAGGTTGGGGCTACACCTTC
J: TRBJ2-7; V: TRBV19; size: NA; D: NA; length: 13; CDR3: CASSGGQLYEQYF; DNA: TGTGCCAGTAGTGGTGGACAGCTCTACGAGCAGTACTTC
J: TRBJ2-7; V: TRBV10-3; size: once; D: TRBD2; length: 15; CDR3: CAISEELAVRYEQYF; DNA: TGTGCCATCAGTGAGGAACTAGCGGTTCGCTACGAGCAGTACTTC
J: TRBJ1-2; V: TRBV2; size: NA; D: NA; length: 12; CDR3: CASSERDYGYTF; DNA: TGTGCCAGCAGTGAGAGGGACTATGGCTACACCTTC
J: TRBJ2-7; V: TRBV24-1; size: NA; D: TRBD1; length: 16; CDR3: CATSGGQGDLTYEQYF; DNA: TGTGCCACCAGTGGAGGACAGGGCGATCTAACCTACGAGCAGTACTTC
J: TRBJ1-1; V: TRBV7-2; size: NA; D: NA; length: 12; CDR3: CASSPRTVEAFF; DNA: TGTGCCAGCAGCCCTAGGACAGTTGAAGCTTTCTTT
J: TRBJ2-5; V: TRBV28; size: NA; D: TRBD2; length: 17; CDR3: CASSLRLAGGSEETQYF; DNA: TGTGCCAGCAGTTTAAGACTAGCGGGAGGGTCTGAAGAGACCCAGTACTTC
J: TRBJ2-7; V: TRBV6-5; size: NA; D: TRBD2; length: 13; CDR3: CASISLAGYEQYF; DNA: TGTGCCAGCATAAGCCTAGCGGGATACGAGCAGTACTTC
J: TRBJ1-5; V: TRBV4-1; size: NA; D: TRBD1; length: 16; CDR3: CASSEHTGGPLSPQHF; DNA: TGCGCCAGCAGCGAACACACAGGGGGTCCCTTGTCGCCCCAGCATTTT
J: TRBJ2-7; V: TRBV5-6; size: NA; D: NA; length: 13; CDR3: CASSLDGIHEQYF; DNA: TGTGCCAGCAGCTTGGACGGGATTCACGAGCAGTACTTC
J: TRBJ1-5; V: TRBV5-1; size: NA; D: NA; length: 16; CDR3: CASSLGDTGNNQPQHF; DNA: TGCGCCAGCAGCTTGGGGGATACAGGGAACAATCAGCCCCAGCATTTT
J: TRBJ2-7; V: TRBV7-2; size: once; D: TRBD1; length: 16; CDR3: CASSVVPGQGAYEQYF; DNA: TGTGCCAGCAGCGTCGTCCCGGGACAGGGGGCCTACGAGCAGTACTTC
J: TRBJ1-4; V: TRBV2; size: once; D: NA; length: 14; CDR3: CASTRSGGGEKLFF; DNA: TGTGCCAGCACCCGATCGGGGGGAGGGGAAAAACTGTTTTTT
J: TRBJ1-4; V: TRBV27; size: NA; D: TRBD1; length: 13; CDR3: CASSDNRGEKLFF; DNA: TGTGCCAGCAGTGACAACAGGGGTGAAAAACTGTTTTTT